This T cell receptor (beta chain) stems from a study of type 1 and type 2 diabetes patients. Genomic DNA was the PCR template. Multiplex PCR with 30 forward and 13 reverse primers amplified the TCR beta CDR3. TCRdb reprocessed the multiplex PCR reads via MiXCR and lists one record per CDR3 protein. The data show about 250,000 distinct CDR3 sequences, roughly 50% seen once. Each diabetic donor fulfilled classification criteria for either type 1 or type 2. Peripheral blood, around 10 milliliters per participant, was collected. Trimming cost V 10 bases and J 5 bases; bases outside gene matches: 8. This CDR3 comprises 13 residues. Germline assignment: CDR1 ENHRY and CDR2 SYGVKD.

The sample taken for sequencing was peripheral blood mononuclear cells (PBMCs). The sequence was collected from a man younger than 35 with type 2 diabetes. The chain couples TRBV10-3 to TRBJ2-1, with TRBD1 matching 7 bases. Here the CDR3 reads CASSDRVDNEQFF. The CDR3, as DNA: TGTGCCAGCAGCGACAGGGTGGACAATGAGCAGTTCTTC.